These T cell receptor beta chains were read from a single sample in a study of CD8 T cells in ankylosing spondylitis. TCRdb recomputed calls from the 5' RACE reads with MiXCR, one row per CDR3 protein. This table holds some 400,000 distinct CDR3 sequences, approximately 20% found once. Input material: blood, either unsorted or a sorted T cell fraction (not recorded which). The source of these receptors is a male donor with ankylosing spondylitis. Each CDR3 is given with its conserved first and last residue. The D gene is left open where the match is weak. The listing skips clone size in some rows; elsewhere it reads once, few, many or a size class.

clone_size: NA; j_call: TRBJ2-7; d_call: TRBD1; v_call: TRBV4-2; cdr3_nt: TGTGCCAGCAGCCAGAAAACCGGGACAGGGCCGAGCGAGCAGTACTTC; cdr3_aa: CASSQKTGTGPSEQYF
clone_size: NA; j_call: TRBJ2-1; d_call: NA; v_call: TRBV7-3; cdr3_nt: TGTGCCAGCAGCCAGGGCCCCCCGGACAATGAGCAGTTCTTC; cdr3_aa: CASSQGPPDNEQFF
clone_size: NA; j_call: TRBJ2-3; d_call: TRBD1; v_call: TRBV24-1; cdr3_nt: TGTGCCACCAGTGATCCACGGGACAGTCCCTTCACAGATACGCAGTATTTT; cdr3_aa: CATSDPRDSPFTDTQYF
clone_size: once; j_call: TRBJ1-5; d_call: TRBD1; v_call: TRBV30; cdr3_nt: TGTGCCTGGAGTGGACAGGGGAACCAGCCCCAGCATTTT; cdr3_aa: CAWSGQGNQPQHF
clone_size: once; j_call: TRBJ2-7; d_call: NA; v_call: TRBV20-1; cdr3_nt: TGCAGTGCTAGTGGTGGCTACGAGCAGTACTTC; cdr3_aa: CSASGGYEQYF
clone_size: NA; j_call: TRBJ1-5; d_call: NA; v_call: TRBV2; cdr3_nt: TGTGCCAGCATGGGGCAAACCTATAGCAATCAGCCCCAGCATTTT; cdr3_aa: CASMGQTYSNQPQHF
clone_size: NA; j_call: TRBJ2-7; d_call: NA; v_call: TRBV7-9; cdr3_nt: TGTGCCAGCAGCTCCCCCAGGAACGACCATCGGATCGAGCAGTACTTC; cdr3_aa: CASSSPRNDHRIEQYF
clone_size: NA; j_call: TRBJ2-1; d_call: NA; v_call: TRBV5-6; cdr3_nt: TGTGCCAGCAGCTTGGCAGGGTGGCAGTTCTTC; cdr3_aa: CASSLAGWQFF
clone_size: NA; j_call: TRBJ1-5; d_call: NA; v_call: TRBV27; cdr3_nt: TGTGCCAGCAGATCAGGGGTGGATCAGCCCCAGCATTTT; cdr3_aa: CASRSGVDQPQHF
clone_size: NA; j_call: TRBJ2-1; d_call: TRBD2; v_call: TRBV18; cdr3_nt: TGTGCCAGCTCACCAGAACTAGCGGCCACCAGGATAAATGAGCAGTTCTTC; cdr3_aa: CASSPELAATRINEQFF
clone_size: NA; j_call: TRBJ2-1; d_call: NA; v_call: TRBV9; cdr3_nt: TGTGCCAGCAGCGTAGGGGCGGGGCGCTCCTACAATGAGCAGTTCTTC; cdr3_aa: CASSVGAGRSYNEQFF
clone_size: few; j_call: TRBJ2-2; d_call: TRBD2; v_call: TRBV30; cdr3_nt: TGTGCCCGCCTCCGGACTAGCGGGATGAACACCGGGGAGCTGTTTTTT; cdr3_aa: CARLRTSGMNTGELFF
clone_size: NA; j_call: TRBJ2-7; d_call: TRBD2; v_call: TRBV28; cdr3_nt: TGTGCCAGCAGTACGGGGGGTCAAATACTTACCTACGAGCAGTACTTC; cdr3_aa: CASSTGGQILTYEQYF
clone_size: NA; j_call: TRBJ2-1; d_call: TRBD2; v_call: TRBV12-3/TRBV12-4; cdr3_nt: TGTGCCAGCAGTACAACCGGGACTAAGTCGAATGAGCAGTTCTTC; cdr3_aa: CASSTTGTKSNEQFF